The 27 T cell receptor beta chains reported below all come from one sample, sequenced in a study of shared clonotypes between healthy human individuals (dated by TCRdb to the early 2020s). The method behind the library was the immunoSEQ multiplex PCR assay. TCRdb carries this immuneACCESS record with in-frame sequences only. Its versions omit some clonotypes, under half of them owing to an unresolved V gene in the studies checked, with the rest unexplained. The sample contains roughly 500,000 clones, roughly three quarters of them found a single time. Of the sample, under 15% falls within the top ten clones. The specimen sequenced was PBMCs. The receptor set was obtained from a woman in her forties in good health. Some clones in this sample may be carry-over from other donors' samples.

J is TRBJ2-3 and V is TRBV7-2; 14 bases map to TRBD2. This CDR3 is built from 16 residues. V lost 6 bases and J lost 7; bases outside the gene matches: 9. The germline CDR1 and CDR2 sequences are SGHTA and FQGNSA. CDR3 nucleotides: TGTGCCAGCAGTTCGACTAGCGGGAGGGCCGAGTATACGCAGTATTTT. Translated: CASSSTSGRAEYTQYF.

V gene TRBV5-3 combines with J gene TRBJ1-5, with a possible D match to TRBD1 (6 bases). TRBV5-3 is marked as an open reading frame, function uncertain. With 4 bases removed from V and 9 bases from J, the gap between germline ends came to 20 bases. CDR3 length: 15 residues. The CDR3 sequence: CARSPTGPRRWPQHF. The CDR3 DNA is TGTGCCAGAAGCCCGACAGGCCCCCGCAGATGGCCCCAGCATTTT.

The chain links TRBV21-1 to TRBJ1-1. TRBV21-1 is recorded as a pseudogene. CDR3 length: 17 amino acids. CDR3 nucleotide sequence: TGTGCCAGCAGCAAACTGGGTTGTAGGAGGGGCGAGACTGAAGCTTTCTTT. Translation: CASSKLGCRRGETEAFF.

The genes are TRBV10-3 and TRBJ2-3; the D is unclear. This CDR3 is 17 amino acids long. Trimming took 0 bases from V and 5 from J, leaving 18 bases between them. In germline, CDR1 is ENHRY, CDR2 SYGVKD. The CDR3 DNA reads TGTGCCATCAGTGAGTCGGAGCAGGACCATTTGGGAGATACGCAGTATTTT. Translation: CAISESEQDHLGDTQYF.

The chain links TRBV11-2 to TRBJ2-7; 8 bases are a match to TRBD2. CDR1 is SGHAT, CDR2 FQNNGV, per germline. The CDR3 consists of 15 residues. After removal of 1 base from V and 4 bases from J, the junction contained 6 bases not matched to a gene. The CDR3 protein is CASSLGGTREYEQYF. The CDR3 coding sequence is TGTGCCAGCAGCTTAGGAGGGACTAGAGAATACGAGCAGTACTTC.

The CDR3 sequence: CASSGSQRDGWQVTQYF. In nucleotides, the CDR3 is TGTGCCAGCAGTGGCTCCCAGAGGGACGGATGGCAAGTTACGCAGTATTTT. This sequence joins TRBV25-1 and TRBJ2-3, with D possibly being TRBD1 or TRBD2 (5 bases each). The germline gives CDR1 MGHDK, CDR2 SYGVNS. The V end lost 4 bases, the J end lost 8 bases, and 25 bases lay between the germline ends. CDR3 size: 17 residues.

The V call is TRBV29-1, the J call TRBJ2-7; 7 bases fit TRBD1. Germline values: CDR1 SQVTM, CDR2 ANQGSEA. J lost 4 bases, V lost 8 bases, and 11 bases had no gene match. The CDR3 runs 13 residues. The CDR3 sequence: CSTTGNGPYEQYF. As DNA, the CDR3 is TGCAGCACGACAGGGAATGGCCCTTACGAGCAGTACTTC.

The CDR3 DNA sequence: TGTGCCAGCAGTGCTGGGACGGACGGAGGAGAGACCCAGTACTTC. As protein: CASSAGTDGGETQYF. V usage is TRBV6-4 and J usage is TRBJ2-5; D is perhaps TRBD1 or TRBD2 (5 bases each). Trimming took 4 bases from V and 4 from J, leaving 16 bases between them. CDR1 is MRHNA and CDR2 is SNTAGT in the germline V gene. The CDR3 extends over 15 amino acids.

The chain carries TRBV4-1 and TRBJ2-7, with D tentatively TRBD1 or TRBD2 (5 bases each). There are 14 residues in the CDR3. V lost 4 bases and J 3 bases, leaving 13 bases between the germline ends. Germline V gives CDR1 MGHRA, CDR2 YSYEKL. CDR3 protein: CASSPEGTFYEQYF. CDR3 DNA: TGCGCCAGCAGCCCCGAAGGGACCTTCTACGAGCAGTACTTC.

The V and J genes are TRBV4-1 and TRBJ1-5; no firm D call. Germline CDR1 is MGHRA and CDR2 is YSYEKL. V lost 5 bases and J 2 bases, leaving 13 bases between the germline ends. The CDR3 sequence is 15 residues long. CDR3 nucleotides: TGCGCCAGCAGCTCCTCGGGGTTGGGCAATCAGCCCCAGCATTTT. Encoded protein: CASSSSGLGNQPQHF.

The rearrangement joins TRBV27 to TRBJ2-3, with 7 nucleotides matching TRBD2. Per the germline V gene, CDR1 is MNHEY and CDR2 is SMNVEV (reference sequence). The CDR3 runs to 15 residues. Trimming cost V 6 bases and J 0 bases; bases outside gene matches: 6. For the CDR3, the DNA is TGTGCCAGCAGGCAAACTAGCGTTAGCACAGATACGCAGTATTTT. Protein: CASRQTSVSTDTQYF.

The chain recombines TRBV7-8 with TRBJ2-7; 13 bases align to TRBD2. From germline, CDR1 is SGHVS and CDR2 FQNEAQ. The CDR3 runs to 16 residues. Trimming took 5 bases from V and 4 from J; bases not matched to a gene: 8. The chain's CDR3 is CASSIGLAGVFYEQYF. The CDR3, as DNA: TGTGCCAGCAGCATCGGACTAGCGGGAGTGTTTTACGAGCAGTACTTC.

This clone has a handful of counts. The V gene is TRBV18, the J gene TRBJ2-3; D gene uncertain. The CDR3 is 14 residues long. The germline gives CDR1 KGHSH, CDR2 LQKENI. With 3 bases removed from V and 2 bases from J, the gap between germline ends came to 9 bases. In DNA form, the CDR3 reads TGTGCCAGCTCACCCAGCACCAACACAGATACGCAGTATTTT. This codes for CASSPSTNTDTQYF.

V gene TRBV19 combines with J gene TRBJ2-7, with TRBD1 identical over 10 bases. The V and J ends lost 5 bases and 4 bases, in that order; junction bases with no gene match: 8. Germline loops: CDR1 LNHDA, CDR2 SQIVND (reference sequence). The CDR3 is made up of 15 amino acids. CDR3 residues: CASSASGTGEYEQYF. CDR3 bases: TGTGCCAGTAGTGCCTCCGGGACAGGGGAGTACGAGCAGTACTTC.

V is TRBV29-1 and J is TRBJ2-5; possibly TRBD1 for D (7 bases). CDR1 SQVTM and CDR2 ANQGSEA come from the germline V gene. CDR3 length: 13 residues. Between the trimmed V and J ends, which lost 3 bases and 3 bases, there was a span of 11 bases. The CDR3 bases are TGCAGCGTTGATCAGGGGGGAGAAGAGACCCAGTACTTC. It translates to CSVDQGGEETQYF.

This clone was counted between two and nine times. The chain links TRBV11-2 to TRBJ2-2; a possible D gene is TRBD1 (6 bases). The CDR3 sequence is 16 residues long. CDR1 and CDR2 from the germline V gene are SGHAT and FQNNGV. Trimming removed 5 bases at V and 1 base at J, with 14 bases between. The CDR3 region is CASSLQTGLNTGELFF. The CDR3 bases are TGTGCCAGCAGCCTACAGACAGGACTGAACACCGGGGAGCTGTTTTTT.

The chain couples TRBV29-1 to TRBJ2-3; no reliable D call. Trimming removed 4 bases from V and 0 bases from J, with 11 bases in between. In germline, CDR1 is SQVTM, CDR2 ANQGSEA. The CDR3 totals 14 residues. This CDR3 is CSVGAGRSTDTQYF. The CDR3, as DNA: TGCAGCGTTGGGGCCGGTAGGAGCACAGATACGCAGTATTTT.

The chain joins TRBV7-3 to TRBJ1-2; 8 bases fit TRBD1. Per the germline V gene, CDR1 is SGHTA and CDR2 is FQGTGA. Unmatched junction bases numbered 9, after V lost 4 bases and J lost 8 bases. CDR3 length: 14 residues. CDR3 DNA: TGTGCCAGCAGCTCTTCACCAGGGGGCAACGGCTACACCTTC. It is translated as CASSSSPGGNGYTF.

This sequence joins TRBV4-2 and TRBJ2-5; D gene uncertain. The CDR3 contains 13 residues. V was pared by 0 bases and J by 5 bases, with 7 bases between. The V gene's germline CDR1 is LGHNA and CDR2 YNFKEQ. CDR3 in DNA: TGTGCCAGCAGCCAAGATCATAGGGAGACCCAGTACTTC. Translation: CASSQDHRETQYF.

In its sample, this clone was seen once. J is TRBJ2-1 and V is TRBV7-8; 12 bases map to TRBD1. This CDR3 has 17 amino acids. V lost 7 bases and J lost 7; bases outside the gene matches: 14. Germline V lookup: CDR1 SGHVS, CDR2 FQNEAQ. The CDR3 DNA reads TGTGCCAGCACCCCCGGGACAGGGGGCTGGGGCGGGAATGAGCAGTTCTTC. It specifies CASTPGTGGWGGNEQFF.

V gene TRBV5-4 combines with J gene TRBJ1-1; the match to TRBD1 covers 8 bases. The V gene's germline CDR1 is SGHNT and CDR2 YYREEE (reference sequence). J was trimmed by 5 bases and V by 6 bases; bases with no gene match: 18. The CDR3 length is 17 residues. CDR3 nucleotide sequence: TGTGCCAGCACCCTAGGGGGCGGACAGGGAGTAGGGACTGAAGCTTTCTTT. The encoded protein is CASTLGGGQGVGTEAFF. Filled out from reference TRBV5-4 and TRBJ1-1, the complete variable domain reads ETGVTQSPTHLIKTRGQQVTLRCSSQSGHNTVSWYQQALGQGPQFIFQYYREEENGRGNFPPRFSGLQFPNYSSELNVNALELDDSALYLCASTLGGGQGVGTEAFFGQGTRLTVV.

Only one count was recorded for this clone. The gene calls are TRBV9 and TRBJ2-5; a possible D gene is TRBD2 (6 bases). This CDR3 spans 15 amino acids. The ends were cut back, 0 bases at V and 2 bases at J, with 11 bases in the middle. Germline lookup yields CDR1 SGDLS and CDR2 YYNGEE. The CDR3 loop is CASSVGFGRQETQYF. As DNA, the CDR3 is TGTGCCAGCAGCGTAGGGTTCGGGAGACAAGAGACCCAGTACTTC.

This clone was seen at least ten times. This sample also contains other DNA sequences that code for the same CDR3. The V and J genes are TRBV4-1 and TRBJ2-5; possible D gene TRBD1, 5 bases. V lost 8 bases and J lost 2, with 15 bases in between. Germline V gives CDR1 MGHRA, CDR2 YSYEKL. The length of the CDR3 is 14 residues. CDR3 sequence: CASGLTTAQETQYF. The CDR3 DNA sequence: TGCGCCAGCGGGCTCACGACAGCACAAGAGACCCAGTACTTC.

The chain carries TRBV5-1 and TRBJ2-2; 10 bases fit TRBD2. CDR3 length equals 16 residues. Germline assignment: CDR1 SGHRS and CDR2 YFSETQ. The ends lost 4 bases at V and 5 bases at J; junction bases unmatched: 8. The CDR3 DNA reads as TGCGCCAGCAGCGCCGCACTAGCGGGACAAACCGGGGAGCTGTTTTTT. Translated: CASSAALAGQTGELFF. Drawing the rest from reference TRBV5-1 and TRBJ2-2, the complete variable domain is KAGVTQTPRYLIKTRGQQVTLSCSPISGHRSVSWYQQTPGQGLQFLFEYFSETQRNKGNFPGRFSGRQFSNSRSEMNVSTLELGDSALYLCASSAALAGQTGELFFGEGSRLTVL.

The V gene is TRBV15, the J gene TRBJ2-5; 9 bases are shared with TRBD2. CDR1 is LNHNV, CDR2 YYDKDF, per germline (reference sequence). The junction had 6 bases not matched to a gene; V was cut back by 0 bases and J by 4 bases. The CDR3 covers 16 residues. As DNA, the CDR3 is TGTGCCACCAGCAGAGATATTGGGACTAGCTCAGAGACCCAGTACTTC. This sequence encodes CATSRDIGTSSETQYF. The full variable domain, rest sourced from reference TRBV15 and TRBJ2-5, is DAMVIQNPRYQVTQFGKPVTLSCSQTLNHNVMYWYQQKSSQAPKLLFHYYDKDFNNEADTPDNFQSRRPNTSFCFLDIRSPGLGDTAMYLCATSRDIGTSSETQYFGPGTRLLVL.

In this sample, this clone turned up once. The chain is built from TRBV30 and TRBJ2-7; perhaps TRBD2 as D (6 bases). V lost 1 base to trimming and J lost 2 bases, with 27 bases between them. The germline V gene has CDR1 GTSNPN and CDR2 SVGIG (reference sequence). This CDR3 contains 19 residues. This chain's CDR3 is CAWSGVWEVLGDPTYEQYF. CDR3 nucleotides: TGTGCCTGGAGTGGGGTGTGGGAGGTCCTCGGGGACCCAACCTACGAGCAGTACTTC.

The chain combines TRBV6-5 with TRBJ2-1, with 10 bases matching TRBD1. Trimming took 3 bases from V and 4 from J; bases not matched to a gene: 3. This CDR3 spans 15 amino acids. The germline V gene encodes CDR1 MNHEY and CDR2 SVGAGI. CDR3 nucleotides: TGTGCCAGCAGTTATGGACAGGGGGAGTACAATGAGCAGTTCTTC. Translation: CASSYGQGEYNEQFF.